The 2 T cell receptor beta chains reported below all come from one sample, sequenced in a study of cytotoxic CD8 clonotypes in ibrutinib-treated CLL. Sequencing was performed with immunoSEQ multiplex PCR; in TCRdb, only in-frame clones are kept and a portion is missing. The sample yields hundreds of thousands of clones, 60% to 80% seen once. This material consisted of PBMCs, taken after 36 months of ibrutinib treatment. The receptor source for this set is a human donor with chronic lymphocytic leukemia.

The V call is TRBV4-2, the J call TRBJ2-2; 9 bases line up with TRBD2. The V gene's germline CDR1 is LGHNA and CDR2 YNFKEQ. This CDR3 spans 17 amino acids. V dropped 1 base and J dropped 4; count of bases not matched to a gene: 7. CDR3 nucleotide sequence: TGTGCCAGCAGCCAAGCCGCGGGACTAGCTTTCACCGGGGAGCTGTTTTTT. Its translation is CASSQAAGLAFTGELFF.

The V and J genes are TRBV7-8 and TRBJ2-5, with D possibly matching TRBD1 (6 bases). The V end was cut by 2 bases, the J end by 5 bases, with 15 bases between. CDR3 length equals 15 residues. Germline CDR1 reads SGHVS; CDR2 reads FQNEAQ. The CDR3 sequence is CASSLYRVGGETQYF. DNA for the CDR3: TGTGCCAGCAGCTTATACAGGGTAGGGGGTGAGACCCAGTACTTC.